The present T cell receptor (beta chain) was sequenced within a study of PD-L1 blockade in urothelial cancer. Profiled with immunoSEQ multiplex PCR; TCRdb holds only in-frame clones, not every one. The data show roughly 20,000 clones, roughly 89% seen once. The CDR3 extends over 16 amino acids. With 2 bases clipped from V and 3 bases from J, the junction kept 10 bases outside the gene matches. The germline gives CDR1 MNHNY, CDR2 SVGAGI (reference sequence). The J gene is TRBJ2-7, the V gene TRBV6-6; TRBD2 aligns across 7 bases. Sequencing used PBMCs, obtained around atezolizumab (anti-PD-L1) treatment. The clonotype originates from a woman aged 55-69 years with urothelial cancer. CDR3: CASSYALGGSGYEQYF. CDR3 nucleotides: TGTGCCAGCAGTTACGCCCTGGGCGGGAGTGGCTACGAGCAGTACTTC.